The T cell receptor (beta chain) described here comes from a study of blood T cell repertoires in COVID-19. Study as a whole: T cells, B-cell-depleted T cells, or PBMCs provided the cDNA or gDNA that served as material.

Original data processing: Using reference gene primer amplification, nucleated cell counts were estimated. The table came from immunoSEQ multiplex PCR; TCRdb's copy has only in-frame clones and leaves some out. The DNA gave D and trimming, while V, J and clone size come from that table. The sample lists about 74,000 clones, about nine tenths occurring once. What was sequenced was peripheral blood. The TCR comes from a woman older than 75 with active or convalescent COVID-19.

This chain's CDR3 is CASSFGGGQQDNEQFF. For the CDR3, the DNA is TGTGCCAGCAGCTTTGGTGGGGGACAGCAAGACAATGAGCAGTTCTTC. The chain links TRBV7-6 to TRBJ2-1, with 7 bases fitting TRBD1. The CDR3 is 16 amino acids. Germline V lookup: CDR1 SGHVS, CDR2 FNYEAQ. V lost 3 bases, J lost 5 bases, and 10 bases stayed unmatched.